The T cell receptor (beta chain) described here comes from a study of T cell repertoires in ileal Crohn's disease. Looking at the study overall: M0 samples are biopsies from inflamed ileum in the resection specimen. Each sample's TCRB immunosequencing used five hundred nanograms of biopsy DNA.

Germline CDR1 reads SGHVS; CDR2 reads FNYEAQ. Losses at the gene ends were 5 bases for V and 2 bases for J; bases not matched to a gene: 5. The CDR3 is 15 residues long. Time point denoted: inflamed ileum from the surgical specimen. The method was immunoSEQ multiplex PCR; TCRdb's version includes in-frame clones alone and lacks a portion of them. The table has about 4,500 clones, roughly 76% seen once. The TCR originated in an adult with Crohn's disease. The sample was ileal tissue. This rearrangement joins TRBV7-6 to TRBJ2-7; 11 bases are a match to TRBD1. CDR3 nucleotide sequence: TGTGCCAGCAGCCTAGGGACAGGGGGAACCTACGAGCAGTACTTC. This gives the protein CASSLGTGGTYEQYF.